The 2 T cell receptor beta chains in this list originate from one sample, sequenced in a study of blood T cell repertoires in COVID-19. The data were produced by immunoSEQ multiplex PCR, yet TCRdb's version contains in-frame clones alone and is incomplete. Of approximately 77,000 clones detected, roughly 80% appear once; the ten largest clones hold more than 15%. Sequenced material: peripheral blood. These receptor sequences come from a woman aged 55-70 years with acute or convalescent COVID-19.

The chain is built from TRBV29-1 and TRBJ1-1, with 9 nucleotides matching TRBD1. The CDR3 sequence is 14 residues long. Germline CDR1 SQVTM, CDR2 ANQGSEA. After removal of 8 bases from V and 4 bases from J, the junction contained 11 bases not matched to a gene. The chain's CDR3 is CSSMTGGVGTEAFF. The CDR3 DNA sequence: TGCAGCTCGATGACAGGGGGGGTTGGCACTGAAGCTTTCTTT.

This clone was counted between two and nine times. The rearrangement joins TRBV19 to TRBJ1-6, with TRBD1 matching 9 bases. The CDR3 sequence is 14 residues long. Germline V CDR1 and CDR2: LNHDA, SQIVND (reference sequence). The V segment lost 9 bases and the J segment 10 bases; nucleotides outside the gene matches: 10. In nucleotides, the CDR3 is TGTGCCAGCACCTCCGGGGACAGGGAGTCACCCCTCCACTTT. This gives the protein CASTSGDRESPLHF.